This TCR beta chain was identified in a study of blood T cell repertoires in COVID-19. About the study: The study drew acute and convalescent COVID-19 samples from the United States, Italy and Spain.

Sequencing used immunoSEQ multiplex PCR; TCRdb keeps in-frame clones, though not all of them. Found here are 300,000 or so clones, 85% to 90% of them singletons; the top ten hold roughly 2.9%. Looked up from germline, CDR1 is SEHNR and CDR2 is FQNEAQ (reference sequence). V was cut by 2 bases and J by 1 base, with 8 bases left in between. This CDR3 has 14 residues. Sequenced material: peripheral blood. The chain combines TRBV7-9 with TRBJ1-1; no clear D. This sequence was found in a young woman with COVID-19, enrolled during active disease. The CDR3 protein is CASSLYGGNTEAFF. CDR3 DNA sequence: TGTGCCAGCAGCTTATACGGAGGGAACACTGAAGCTTTCTTT.